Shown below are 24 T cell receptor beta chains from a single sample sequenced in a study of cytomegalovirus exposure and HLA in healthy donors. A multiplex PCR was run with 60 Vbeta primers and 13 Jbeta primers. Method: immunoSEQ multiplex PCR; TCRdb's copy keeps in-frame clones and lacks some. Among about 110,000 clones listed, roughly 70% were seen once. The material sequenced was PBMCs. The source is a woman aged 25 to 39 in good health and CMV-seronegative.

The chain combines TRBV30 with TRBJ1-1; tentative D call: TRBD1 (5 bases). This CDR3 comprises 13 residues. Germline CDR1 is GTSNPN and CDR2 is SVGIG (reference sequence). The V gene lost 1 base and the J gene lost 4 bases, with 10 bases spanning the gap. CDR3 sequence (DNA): TGTGCCTGGAGTGGGGGCCGGAGCACTGAAGCTTTCTTT. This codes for CAWSGGRSTEAFF.

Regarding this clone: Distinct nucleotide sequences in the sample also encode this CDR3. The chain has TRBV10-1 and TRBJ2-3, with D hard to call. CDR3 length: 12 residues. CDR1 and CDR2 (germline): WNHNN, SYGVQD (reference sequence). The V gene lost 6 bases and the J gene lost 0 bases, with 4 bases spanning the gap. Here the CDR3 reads CASSYSTDTQYF. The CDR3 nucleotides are TGCGCCAGCAGCTACAGCACAGATACGCAGTATTTT.

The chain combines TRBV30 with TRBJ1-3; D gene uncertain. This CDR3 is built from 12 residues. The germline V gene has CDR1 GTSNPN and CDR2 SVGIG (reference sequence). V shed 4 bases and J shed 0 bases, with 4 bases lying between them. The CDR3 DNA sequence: TGTGCCTGGACAGACTCTGGAAACACCATATATTTT. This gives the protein CAWTDSGNTIYF.

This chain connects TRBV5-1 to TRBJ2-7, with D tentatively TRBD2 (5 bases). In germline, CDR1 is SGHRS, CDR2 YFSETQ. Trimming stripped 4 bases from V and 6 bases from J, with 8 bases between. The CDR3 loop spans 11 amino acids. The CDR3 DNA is TGCGCCAGCAGCGAGAGGGCCGAGCAGTACTTC. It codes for CASSERAEQYF.

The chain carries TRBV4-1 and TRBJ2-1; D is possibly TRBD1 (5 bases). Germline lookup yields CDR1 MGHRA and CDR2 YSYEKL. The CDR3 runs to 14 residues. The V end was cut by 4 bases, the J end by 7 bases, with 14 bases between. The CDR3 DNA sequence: TGCGCCAGCAGCCTTTCTGGGGCTGGGAATGAGCAGTTCTTC. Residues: CASSLSGAGNEQFF.

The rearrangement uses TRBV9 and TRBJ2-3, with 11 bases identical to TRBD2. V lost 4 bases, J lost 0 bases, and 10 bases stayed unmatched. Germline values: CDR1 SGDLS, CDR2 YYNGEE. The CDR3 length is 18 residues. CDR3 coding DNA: TGTGCCAGCAGCCCATACGGGACTAGCGGACATAGCACAGATACGCAGTATTTT. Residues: CASSPYGTSGHSTDTQYF.

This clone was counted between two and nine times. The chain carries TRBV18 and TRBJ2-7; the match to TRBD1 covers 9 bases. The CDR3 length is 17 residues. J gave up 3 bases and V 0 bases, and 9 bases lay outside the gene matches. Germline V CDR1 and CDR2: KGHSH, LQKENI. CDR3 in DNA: TGTGCCAGCTCACCACCTGAAGCCGGGACAGGGCTCTACGAGCAGTACTTC. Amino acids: CASSPPEAGTGLYEQYF.

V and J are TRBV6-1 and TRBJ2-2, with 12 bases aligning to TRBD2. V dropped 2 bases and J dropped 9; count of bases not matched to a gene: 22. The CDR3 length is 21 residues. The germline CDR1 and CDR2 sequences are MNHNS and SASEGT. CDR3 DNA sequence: TGTGCCAGCAGTGAAAGGGGGGCTACAGTTGGACTAGCGGGAAGAGACCGGGAGCTGTTTTTT. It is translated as CASSERGATVGLAGRDRELFF.

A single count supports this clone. The CDR3 spells CASSVTGVGTDTQYF. In DNA, the CDR3 is TGTGCCAGCAGCGTTACAGGGGTCGGGACAGATACGCAGTATTTT. V gene TRBV5-4 combines with J gene TRBJ2-3; 7 bases are a match to TRBD1. From germline, CDR1 is SGHNT and CDR2 YYREEE (reference sequence). J was trimmed by 3 bases and V by 4 bases; bases with no gene match: 8. CDR3 length: 15 amino acids.

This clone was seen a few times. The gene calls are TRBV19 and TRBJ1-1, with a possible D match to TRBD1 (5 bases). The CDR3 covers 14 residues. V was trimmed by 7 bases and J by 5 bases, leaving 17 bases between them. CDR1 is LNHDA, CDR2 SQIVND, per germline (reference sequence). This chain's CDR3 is CASKLAGRGTEAFF. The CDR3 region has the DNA TGTGCCAGTAAGCTGGCAGGGAGGGGAACTGAAGCTTTCTTT.

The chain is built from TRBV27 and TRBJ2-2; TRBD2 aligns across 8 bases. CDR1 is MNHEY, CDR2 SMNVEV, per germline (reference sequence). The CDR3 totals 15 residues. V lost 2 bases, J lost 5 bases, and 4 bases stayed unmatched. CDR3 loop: CASSLNRGGTGELFF. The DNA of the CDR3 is TGTGCCAGCAGTTTAAACCGGGGGGGGACCGGGGAGCTGTTTTTT.

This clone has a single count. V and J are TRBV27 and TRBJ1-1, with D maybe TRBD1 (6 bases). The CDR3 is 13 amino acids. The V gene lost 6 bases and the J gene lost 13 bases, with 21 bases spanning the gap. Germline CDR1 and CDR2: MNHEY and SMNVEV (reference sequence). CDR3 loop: CASSLRKGVDGFF. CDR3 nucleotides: TGTGCCAGCAGCTTACGGAAGGGGGTAGATGGTTTCTTT.

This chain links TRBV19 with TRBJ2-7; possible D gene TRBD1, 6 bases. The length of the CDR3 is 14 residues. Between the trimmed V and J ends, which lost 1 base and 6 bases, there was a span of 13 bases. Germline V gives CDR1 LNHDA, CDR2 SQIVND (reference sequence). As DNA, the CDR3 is TGTGCCAGTAGTATAGTATCCAGGGGTGGCGAGCAGTACTTC. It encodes CASSIVSRGGEQYF.

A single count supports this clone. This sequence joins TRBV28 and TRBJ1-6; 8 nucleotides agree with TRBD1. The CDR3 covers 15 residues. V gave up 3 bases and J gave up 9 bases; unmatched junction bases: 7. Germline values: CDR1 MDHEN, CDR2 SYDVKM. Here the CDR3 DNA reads TGTGCCAGCAGTTTTCCACAGGGGGGGAGTTCACCCCTCCACTTT. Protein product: CASSFPQGGSSPLHF.

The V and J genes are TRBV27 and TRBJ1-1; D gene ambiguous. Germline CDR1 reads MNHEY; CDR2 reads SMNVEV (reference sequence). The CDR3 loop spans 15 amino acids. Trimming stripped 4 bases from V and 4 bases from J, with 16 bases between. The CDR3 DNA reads TGTGCCAGCAGTTCCATGGGAGGTTGGAGCACTGAAGCTTTCTTT. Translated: CASSSMGGWSTEAFF.

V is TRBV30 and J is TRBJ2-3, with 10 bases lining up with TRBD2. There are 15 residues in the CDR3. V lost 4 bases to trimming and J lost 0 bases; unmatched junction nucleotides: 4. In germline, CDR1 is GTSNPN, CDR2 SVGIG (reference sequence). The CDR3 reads CAWTLAGVSTDTQYF. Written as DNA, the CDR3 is TGTGCCTGGACCCTAGCGGGGGTTAGCACAGATACGCAGTATTTT.

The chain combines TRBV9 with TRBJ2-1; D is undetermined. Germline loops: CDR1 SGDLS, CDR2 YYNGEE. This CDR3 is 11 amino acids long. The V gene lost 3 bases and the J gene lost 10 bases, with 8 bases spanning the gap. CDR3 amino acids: CASSGRVEQFF. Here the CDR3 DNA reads TGTGCCAGCAGCGGACGGGTCGAGCAGTTCTTC.

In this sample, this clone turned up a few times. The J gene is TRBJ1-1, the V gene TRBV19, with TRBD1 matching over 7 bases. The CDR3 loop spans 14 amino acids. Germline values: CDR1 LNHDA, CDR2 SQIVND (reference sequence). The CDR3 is CAVQGLSLNTEAFF. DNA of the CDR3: TGTGCAGTACAGGGGTTGAGTTTGAACACTGAAGCTTTCTTT.

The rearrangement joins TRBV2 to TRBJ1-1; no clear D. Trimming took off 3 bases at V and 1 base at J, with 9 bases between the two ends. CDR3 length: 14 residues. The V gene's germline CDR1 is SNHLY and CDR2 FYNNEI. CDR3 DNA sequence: TGTGCCAGCAGTGAGAGGGATAAGAACACTGAAGCTTTCTTT. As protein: CASSERDKNTEAFF.

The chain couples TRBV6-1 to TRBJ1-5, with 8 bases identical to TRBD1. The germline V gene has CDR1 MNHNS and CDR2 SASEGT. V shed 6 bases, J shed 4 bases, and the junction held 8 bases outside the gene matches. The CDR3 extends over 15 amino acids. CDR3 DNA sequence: TGTGCCAGCAGACGACAGGGGTCTTTAAATCAGCCCCAGCATTTT. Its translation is CASRRQGSLNQPQHF.

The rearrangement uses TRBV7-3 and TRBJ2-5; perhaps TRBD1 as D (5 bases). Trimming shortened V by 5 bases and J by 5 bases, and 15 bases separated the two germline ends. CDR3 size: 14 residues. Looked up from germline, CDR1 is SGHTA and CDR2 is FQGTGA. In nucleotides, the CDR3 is TGTGCCAGCAGCCCAAGTGGGGCCCGGGAGACCCAGTACTTC. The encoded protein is CASSPSGARETQYF.

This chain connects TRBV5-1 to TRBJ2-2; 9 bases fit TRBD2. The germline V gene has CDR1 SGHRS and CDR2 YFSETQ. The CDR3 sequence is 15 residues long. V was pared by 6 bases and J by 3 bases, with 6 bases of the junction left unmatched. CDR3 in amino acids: CASTQLAGDTGELFF. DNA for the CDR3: TGCGCCAGCACCCAATTAGCGGGAGACACCGGGGAGCTGTTTTTT.

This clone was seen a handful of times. The CDR3 coding sequence is TGCGCCAGCAGCTTAAGTCCACTTGAGGGAACTGAAGCTTTCTTT. It codes for CASSLSPLEGTEAFF. V gene TRBV5-1 combines with J gene TRBJ1-1; D is uncertain. V lost 2 bases to trimming and J lost 5 bases, with 16 bases between them. CDR1 and CDR2 (germline): SGHRS, YFSETQ. The CDR3 spans 15 residues.

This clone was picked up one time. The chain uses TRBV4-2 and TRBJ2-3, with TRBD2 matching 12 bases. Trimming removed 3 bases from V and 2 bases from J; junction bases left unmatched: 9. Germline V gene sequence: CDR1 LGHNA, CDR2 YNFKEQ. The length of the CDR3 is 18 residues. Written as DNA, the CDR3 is TGTGCCAGCAGCCAGGGATTCCTAGCGGGGGGGGACACAGATACGCAGTATTTT. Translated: CASSQGFLAGGDTDTQYF.